This TCR beta chain is from a study of T cell responses to AZD1222 COVID-19 vaccine. The V gene lost 6 bases and the J gene lost 1 base, with 3 bases spanning the gap. The CDR3 has 11 amino acids. Sequenced by immunoSEQ multiplex PCR; TCRdb stores in-frame clones only, minus some. This sample carries 91,000 or so clones, 92% of them seen once, and the ten largest clones take less than 4%. About this clone: Within the sample, other DNA sequences also encode this same CDR3.

The sequence was collected from an adult who received the AZD1222 COVID-19 vaccine. The rearrangement joins TRBV12-3 or TRBV12-4 to TRBJ1-1; unclear D gene. The input for sequencing was peripheral blood, taken 28 days after the second AZD1222 dose. The CDR3 coding sequence is TGTGCCAGCAGCCAGAACACTGAAGCTTTCTTT. Its protein product is CASSQNTEAFF.